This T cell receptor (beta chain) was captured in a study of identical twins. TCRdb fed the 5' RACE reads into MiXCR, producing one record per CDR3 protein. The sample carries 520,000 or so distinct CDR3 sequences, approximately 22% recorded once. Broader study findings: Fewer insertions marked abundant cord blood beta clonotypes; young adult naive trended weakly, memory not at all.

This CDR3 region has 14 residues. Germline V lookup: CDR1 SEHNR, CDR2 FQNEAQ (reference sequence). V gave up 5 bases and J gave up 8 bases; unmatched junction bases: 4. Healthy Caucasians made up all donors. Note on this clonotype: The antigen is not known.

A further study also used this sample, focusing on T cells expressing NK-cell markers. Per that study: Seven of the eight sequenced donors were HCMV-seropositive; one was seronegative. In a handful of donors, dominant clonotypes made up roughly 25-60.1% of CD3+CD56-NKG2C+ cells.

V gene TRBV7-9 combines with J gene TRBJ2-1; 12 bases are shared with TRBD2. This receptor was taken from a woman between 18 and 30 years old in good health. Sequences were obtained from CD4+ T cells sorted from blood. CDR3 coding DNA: TGTGCCAGCAGCCCTAGCGGGAGGGTGGATGAGCAGTTCTTC. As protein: CASSPSGRVDEQFF.